This is a list of T cell receptor beta chains from one sample in a study of T cells in Graves' hyperthyroidism and ophthalmopathy. TCRdb used MiXCR to reprocess the multiplex PCR reads, holding one entry per CDR3 protein. Here the sample spans some 270,000 distinct CDR3 sequences, roughly 13% being singletons. The source material was blood. The source is a woman between 35 and 50 years old with Graves' hyperthyroidism. Both conserved end residues are part of each CDR3. The D gene is left open where the match is weak. Part of the rows lack a size; the others show once, few, many or a class for expanded clones.

j_call clone_size v_call d_call cdr3_nt cdr3_aa
TRBJ2-1 few TRBV12-3/TRBV12-4 NA TGTGCCAGCAGAGGGGGTCGGGAGAGAGGGTTCTTC CASRGGRERGFF
TRBJ1-3 NA TRBV19 TRBD1 TGTGCCAGTAGTGACAGGGGGCGCTCTGGAAACACCATATATTTT CASSDRGRSGNTIYF
TRBJ2-5 many TRBV7-8 NA TGTGCCAGCAGCTTCCCTTGGGGGGCAGACTCAGAGACCCAGTACTTC CASSFPWGADSETQYF
TRBJ1-2 NA TRBV19 NA TGTGCCAACGAGGGACTCGGTAGGGGCGCTGTGGGCTACACCTTC CANEGLGRGAVGYTF
TRBJ2-1 many TRBV6-1 TRBD2 TGTGCCAGCCCCCGACTAGCGGACAACAATGAGCAGTTCTTC CASPRLADNNEQFF
TRBJ2-5 NA TRBV6-5 TRBD2 TGTGCCAGCAGTTACTCGGGACTAGCGGGAGAGACCCAGTACTTC CASSYSGLAGETQYF
TRBJ2-7 many TRBV20-1 NA TGCAGTGCTAGAGGGGAAAGAGCCCGACTTACCTACGAGCAGTACTTC CSARGERARLTYEQYF
TRBJ2-2 NA TRBV13 NA TGTGCCAGCAGCTACCTCCTCGCGGCCCGGAACACCGGGGAGCTGTTTTTT CASSYLLAARNTGELFF
TRBJ1-4 NA TRBV5-6 TRBD1 TGTGCCAGCAGCTTCATAACTTCAGGGGGTTTTGAAAAACTGTTTTTT CASSFITSGGFEKLFF
TRBJ1-2 many TRBV13 NA TGTGCCAGCAGCACATCATGGGACATTGACTATGGCTACACCTTC CASSTSWDIDYGYTF